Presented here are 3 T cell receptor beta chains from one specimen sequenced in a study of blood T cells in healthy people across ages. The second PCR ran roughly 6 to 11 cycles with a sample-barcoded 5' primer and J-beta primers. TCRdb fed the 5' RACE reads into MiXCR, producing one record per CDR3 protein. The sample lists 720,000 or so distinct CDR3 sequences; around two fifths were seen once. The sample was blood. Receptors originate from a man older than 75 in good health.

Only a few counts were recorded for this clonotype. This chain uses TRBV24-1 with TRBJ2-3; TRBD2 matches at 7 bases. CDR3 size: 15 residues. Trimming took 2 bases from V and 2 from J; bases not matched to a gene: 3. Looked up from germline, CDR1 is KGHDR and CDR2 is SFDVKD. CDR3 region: CATSDSREPTDTQYF. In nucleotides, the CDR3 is TGTGCCACCAGTGATTCGCGGGAGCCCACAGATACGCAGTATTTT.

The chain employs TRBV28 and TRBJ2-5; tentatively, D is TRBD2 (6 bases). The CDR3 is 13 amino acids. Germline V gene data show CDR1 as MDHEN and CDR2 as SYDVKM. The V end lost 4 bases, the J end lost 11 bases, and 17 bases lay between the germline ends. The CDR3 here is CASSWGLRNEQYF. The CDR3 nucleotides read TGTGCCAGCAGTTGGGGACTGCGGAATGAGCAGTACTTC.

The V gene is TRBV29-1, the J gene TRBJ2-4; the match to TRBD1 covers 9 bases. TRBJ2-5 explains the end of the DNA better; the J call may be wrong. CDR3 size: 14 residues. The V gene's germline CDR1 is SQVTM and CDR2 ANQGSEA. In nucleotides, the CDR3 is TGCAGCGTTGAAGTGACAGGGGGAGGTGAGACCCAGTACTTC. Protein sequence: CSVEVTGGGETQYF.